This TCR beta chain was profiled in a study of lymphopenia after photon versus proton radiotherapy. Regarding the study as a whole: Better survival with proton therapy was suggested as possible, not demonstrated. Relative stability marked proton patients; photon patients lost diversity and naive cells. After lymphocyte nadir, photon-treated repertoires showed oligoclonal expansion, especially CD8+ Temra.

Of note for this clone: Its antigen is undetermined.

TCRdb's copy holds only in-frame clones and misses some; the assay was immunoSEQ multiplex PCR. The sample yields approximately 62,000 clones, roughly 80% seen once. V was cut by 4 bases and J by 0 bases, with 14 bases left in between. The CDR3 is 15 amino acids. From germline, CDR1 is SGHKS and CDR2 YYEKEE (reference sequence). The material sequenced was peripheral blood, taken from a patient treated with proton-based radiotherapy. The receptor was derived from a man aged 55 to 70 with pancreatic cancer. V is TRBV5-5 and J is TRBJ2-7; a possible D gene is TRBD1 (6 bases). The CDR3 DNA reads as TGTGCCAGCAGCACGGTGACAGGCCTCTCCTACGAGCAGTACTTC. Its translation is CASSTVTGLSYEQYF.